Shown below are 24 T cell receptor beta chains from a single sample sequenced in a study of post-analysis software for immune sequencing data. General study results and limits: TRBV5-6, TRBV5-1 and TRBV20-1 were among several TRBV segments more frequent in patients than controls.

Unique molecular identifiers were built into the TCR beta cDNA libraries. A single record per CDR3 protein comes from TCRdb applying MiXCR to the PCR reads. The sample includes over 700,000 distinct CDR3 sequences, 25% to 30% of them seen just once. No cognate antigen is known for these TCRs. Sequenced material: blood. The receptors were sampled from a girl aged 10 to 17 with multiple sclerosis.

DNA for the CDR3: TGCGCCAGCAGCCGGGAGGCTAGCGGCAACTACGAGCAGTACTTC. Its translation is CASSREASGNYEQYF. This chain links TRBV4-3 with TRBJ2-5, with 7 bases identical to TRBD2. The J call may be in error: the DNA end matches TRBJ2-7 better. Germline V gene data show CDR1 as LGHNA and CDR2 as YSLEER. This CDR3 has 15 residues.

The genes are TRBV7-2 and TRBJ2-3; D may be TRBD1 (6 bases). There are 15 residues in the CDR3. V lost 2 bases to trimming and J lost 6 bases, with 15 bases between them. Germline CDR1 reads SGHTA; CDR2 reads FQGNSA. The CDR3 sequence: CASSLFQGTSDTQYF. DNA for the CDR3: TGTGCCAGCAGCTTATTTCAGGGGACGTCGGATACGCAGTATTTT.

In its sample, this clonotype was seen a few times. This chain joins TRBV20-1 and TRBJ2-6; 8 bases map to TRBD2. Germline lookup yields CDR1 DFQATT and CDR2 SNEGSKA (reference sequence). V lost 5 bases and J lost 2; bases outside the gene matches: 11. The CDR3 extends over 17 amino acids. This CDR3 is CSAHPTSAGPGANVLTF. The CDR3 coding sequence is TGCAGTGCTCACCCGACTAGCGCGGGCCCTGGGGCCAACGTCCTGACTTTC.

This clonotype was seen more than once but under ten times. V and J are TRBV20-1 and TRBJ1-5; possible D gene TRBD1, 5 bases. Germline V lookup: CDR1 DFQATT, CDR2 SNEGSKA (reference sequence). The CDR3 contains 14 residues. V dropped 4 bases and J dropped 6 bases, with 16 bases sitting between them. CDR3 region: CSANGGYPAQPQHF. DNA for the CDR3: TGCAGTGCTAATGGGGGGTACCCCGCTCAGCCCCAGCATTTT.

This clonotype was observed a few times. This sequence joins TRBV29-1 and TRBJ2-7, with 11 positions matching TRBD2. Per the germline V gene, CDR1 is SQVTM and CDR2 is ANQGSEA. This CDR3 has 13 amino acids. J lost 3 bases, V lost 4 bases, and 2 bases had no gene match. The CDR3 sequence is CSVATSGVYEQYF. CDR3 bases: TGCAGCGTTGCGACTAGCGGGGTCTACGAGCAGTACTTC.

The chain employs TRBV4-1 and TRBJ1-1; D perhaps matches TRBD1 (5 bases). Germline V gives CDR1 MGHRA, CDR2 YSYEKL. Between the trimmed V and J ends, which lost 4 bases and 1 base, there was a span of 10 bases. The length of the CDR3 is 14 residues. The CDR3 loop is CASSRATGNTEAFF. Written as DNA, the CDR3 is TGCGCCAGCAGCCGGGCTACAGGGAACACTGAAGCTTTCTTT.

This sequence joins TRBV5-1 and TRBJ2-7; D uncertain. From germline, CDR1 is SGHRS and CDR2 YFSETQ. The ends were cut back, 0 bases at V and 7 bases at J, with 8 bases in the middle. This CDR3 comprises 12 residues. The CDR3 sequence is CASSLVRQEQYF. The CDR3 coding sequence is TGCGCCAGCAGCTTGGTCAGACAAGAGCAGTACTTC.

In DNA form, the CDR3 reads TGTGCCACCAGTGACCCAGTCCGATCCGGAGGCTACACCTTC. Protein sequence: CATSDPVRSGGYTF. The chain couples TRBV24-1 to TRBJ1-2; D unresolved. The CDR3 is 14 amino acids. Trimming removed 4 bases from V and 8 bases from J, with 16 bases in between. The germline V gene has CDR1 KGHDR and CDR2 SFDVKD.

J is TRBJ2-1 and V is TRBV6-5; no definite D call. The CDR3 extends over 13 amino acids. V was clipped by 4 bases and J by 7 bases, with 11 bases between them. Germline lookup yields CDR1 MNHEY and CDR2 SVGAGI. The CDR3 DNA is TGTGCCAGCAGTTCGAGACTGAATAATGAGCAGTTCTTC. It translates to CASSSRLNNEQFF.

In its sample, this clonotype was seen many times. One end of the junction varies from germline; a read error may be responsible. V is TRBV5-1 and J is TRBJ2-7, with D hard to call. The CDR3 is 13 residues long. Per the germline V gene, CDR1 is SGHRS and CDR2 is YFSETQ. The CDR3 coding sequence is TGTGCCAGCAGCTTGGCAGAATCCTACGAGCAGTACTTC. It encodes CASSLAESYEQYF.

This clonotype was counted between two and nine times. The rearrangement uses TRBV20-1 and TRBJ2-4; D is perhaps TRBD1 or TRBD2 (5 bases each). TRBJ2-7 matches the DNA end more closely, so the J call is doubtful. The CDR3 is 12 amino acids. Germline V CDR1 and CDR2: DFQATT, SNEGSKA (reference sequence). CDR3 sequence reads: CSASVSRGEQYF. In DNA form, the CDR3 reads TGCAGTGCTAGTGTCTCGAGGGGCGAGCAGTACTTC.

CDR3: CASHRLRTFF. In DNA, the CDR3 is TGTGCCAGCCATCGGTTGAGAACGTTCTTC. The V and J genes are TRBV2 and TRBJ2-1; D gene unclear. CDR3 length: 10 residues. Deletions cut 8 bases from V and 15 bases from J, with 14 bases between. Germline V gene sequence: CDR1 SNHLY, CDR2 FYNNEI.

For this clonotype: The junction shows a germline mismatch at one end, possibly a read error. The CDR3 protein is CASSYGDSSGANVRTF. The CDR3 bases are TGTGCCAGCAGTTACGGCGACAGCTCTGGGGCCAACGTCCGGACTTTC. The chain links TRBV6-5 to TRBJ2-6; a weak D match, TRBD1 (5 bases). This CDR3 has 16 amino acids. Germline loops: CDR1 MNHEY, CDR2 SVGAGI.

This clonotype has a handful of counts. The chain carries TRBV20-1 and TRBJ2-1; 11 bases are a match to TRBD1. CDR3 length equals 14 residues. Germline V CDR1 and CDR2: DFQATT, SNEGSKA (reference sequence). V shed 5 bases and J 6 bases; nucleotides not matched to a gene: 6. CDR3 loop: CSAFRDRGSNEQFF. The CDR3, as DNA: TGCAGTGCTTTCAGGGACAGGGGGTCCAATGAGCAGTTCTTC.

V gene TRBV20-1 combines with J gene TRBJ2-1, with D possibly called TRBD1 or TRBD2 (5 bases each). Germline V CDR1 and CDR2: DFQATT, SNEGSKA (reference sequence). CDR3 length: 14 amino acids. V was trimmed by 3 bases and J by 1 base, leaving 10 bases between them. CDR3 protein: CSASRGRSYNEQFF. As DNA, the CDR3 is TGCAGTGCTAGTCGGGGACGGTCCTACAATGAGCAGTTCTTC.

This chain uses TRBV11-2 with TRBJ2-3; TRBD2 matches at 9 bases. The CDR3 has 16 residues. Germline CDR1 reads SGHAT; CDR2 reads FQNNGV. V lost 1 base and J lost 2; bases outside the gene matches: 4. The CDR3, as DNA: TGTGCCAGCAGCTTAGGCGGACTAGCGTACACAGATACGCAGTATTTT. It translates to CASSLGGLAYTDTQYF.

In this sample, this clonotype turned up a few times. The chain uses TRBV6-1 and TRBJ2-1; D remains unclear. Trimming left V 4 bases short and J 0 bases short, with 10 bases between. CDR3 length equals 15 residues. Germline-derived CDR1 and CDR2 are MNHNS and SASEGT. CDR3 amino acids: CASSGTSSSYNEQFF. CDR3 DNA: TGTGCCAGCAGTGGGACCTCAAGCTCCTACAATGAGCAGTTCTTC.

This clonotype has ten or more counts. The chain is built from TRBV29-1 and TRBJ2-7; the match to TRBD2 covers 12 bases. The CDR3 loop spans 13 amino acids. V trimming: 6 bases; J trimming: 6 bases; junction bases outside the gene matches: 6. Germline lookup yields CDR1 SQVTM and CDR2 ANQGSEA. DNA of the CDR3: TGCAGCGTGGCGACTAGCGGGAGCGGCGAGCAGTACTTC. It yields the protein CSVATSGSGEQYF.

The chain combines TRBV7-2 with TRBJ2-2; D is undetermined. The CDR3 spans 14 residues. Germline assignment: CDR1 SGHTA and CDR2 FQGNSA. Trimming stripped 2 bases from V and 3 bases from J, with 7 bases between. The CDR3 nucleotides read TGTGCCAGCAGCTTAATCTTATACACCGGGGAGCTGTTTTTT. Amino acids: CASSLILYTGELFF.

The chain joins TRBV11-2 to TRBJ2-4; TRBD2 might be the D (6 bases). The closer fit of TRBJ2-7 to the DNA end suggests the J call may be wrong. The V gene's germline CDR1 is SGHAT and CDR2 FQNNGV. This CDR3 has 16 amino acids. CDR3 loop: CASSLVGKGRSNEQYF. CDR3 nucleotide sequence: TGTGCCAGCAGCTTAGTAGGAAAGGGGAGGTCGAACGAGCAGTACTTC.

The V gene is TRBV3-1, the J gene TRBJ1-1, with no clear D. Germline V lookup: CDR1 LGHDT, CDR2 YNNKEL (reference sequence). The CDR3 runs to 14 residues. V was clipped by 0 bases and J by 7 bases, with 12 bases between them. The CDR3 region has the DNA TGTGCCAGCAGCCAAGATCTTAGGCGGGTTGAAGCTTTCTTT. It is translated as CASSQDLRRVEAFF.

This clonotype showed up many times. The chain is built from TRBV7-9 and TRBJ2-3; no firm D call. V lost 1 base, J lost 1 base, and 9 bases lay in between. The germline CDR1 and CDR2 sequences are SEHNR and FQNEAQ (reference sequence). The CDR3 loop spans 15 amino acids. CDR3 DNA: TGTGCCAGCAGCTTAGTGGTAGCCGGCACAGATACGCAGTATTTT. Its protein is CASSLVVAGTDTQYF. Full variable domain (remainder filled in from reference TRBV7-9 and TRBJ2-3): DTGVSQNPRHKITKRGQNVTFRCDPISEHNRLYWYRQTLGQGPEFLTYFQNEAQLEKSRLLSDRFSAERPKGSFSTLEIQRTEQGDSAMYLCASSLVVAGTDTQYFGPGTRLTVL.

The chain carries TRBV7-2 and TRBJ2-3; D is possibly TRBD2 (6 bases). Deletions cut 2 bases from V and 5 bases from J, with 11 bases between. Germline V lookup: CDR1 SGHTA, CDR2 FQGNSA. The length of the CDR3 is 14 residues. The CDR3 DNA is TGTGCCAGCAGCTTATTAGCCGGGAGAGATACGCAGTATTTT. Translating it yields CASSLLAGRDTQYF.

In this sample, this clonotype turned up a few times. The chain joins TRBV7-2 to TRBJ2-5; 7 bases line up with TRBD1. The length of the CDR3 is 14 residues. V shed 2 bases and J 5 bases; nucleotides not matched to a gene: 5. Germline-derived CDR1 and CDR2 are SGHTA and FQGNSA. CDR3 nucleotide sequence: TGTGCCAGCAGCTTAATCGACAGGGTGGAGACCCAGTACTTC. Protein product: CASSLIDRVETQYF.